The clone carrying this T cell receptor (beta chain) was observed once. The V end was cut by 3 bases, the J end by 6 bases, with 12 bases between. CDR1 and CDR2 from the germline V gene are MNHEY and SMNVEV (reference sequence). The CDR3 totals 15 residues. Clones were read by immunoSEQ multiplex PCR, and TCRdb kept only the in-frame ones, dropping some. This table has over 100,000 clones, 75% to 95% appearing once. The sample is drawn from a study of blood T cell repertoires in COVID-19. The V and J genes are TRBV27 and TRBJ1-6; D is unclear. The sequenced sample was peripheral blood. This TCR was sampled from a human donor in a cohort sampled during active COVID-19. CDR3 sequence (DNA): TGTGCCAGCAGTTTGGCAGGTGGAGGTAATTCACCCCTCCACTTT. This translates into CASSLAGGGNSPLHF.